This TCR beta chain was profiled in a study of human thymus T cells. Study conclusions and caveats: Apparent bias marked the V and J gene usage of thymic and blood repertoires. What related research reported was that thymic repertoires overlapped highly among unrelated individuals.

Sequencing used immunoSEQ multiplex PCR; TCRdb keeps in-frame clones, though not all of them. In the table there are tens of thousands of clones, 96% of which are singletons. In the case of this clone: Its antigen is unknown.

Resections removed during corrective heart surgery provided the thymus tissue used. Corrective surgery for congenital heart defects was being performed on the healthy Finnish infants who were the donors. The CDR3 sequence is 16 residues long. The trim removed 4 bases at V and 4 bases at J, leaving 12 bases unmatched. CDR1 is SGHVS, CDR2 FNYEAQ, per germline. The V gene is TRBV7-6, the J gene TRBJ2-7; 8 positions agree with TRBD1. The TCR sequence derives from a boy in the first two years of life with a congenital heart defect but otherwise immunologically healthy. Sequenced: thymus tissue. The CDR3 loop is CASSSSGGAYEYEQYF. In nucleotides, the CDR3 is TGTGCCAGCAGCTCCTCAGGGGGCGCCTATGAATACGAGCAGTACTTC.